Included here is one T cell receptor delta chain sequence, with context. There is no known antigen for this receptor. Base quality data are lacking; no much larger clone is found one base away. Libraries were prepared through multiplex PCR. Genomic DNA was amplified with a 32-plex assay using primers for all 8 TRDV and 4 TRDJ genes covering the CDR3. A 12-nucleotide UMI was introduced during 3 to 4 barcoding PCR cycles, after which a second PCR was performed with Illumina adapter primers. AMPure XP beads were used to purify the libraries, whose quality was checked on a Fragment Analyzer using the HS NGS Fragment kit. Sequencing used an Illumina MiniSeq mid-output kit with roughly 19% PhiX and 150 cycles of paired-end reads. Regarding the original processing steps: MIGEC version 1.2.9 was used to process the reads, grouping reads by UMI and building error-corrected consensus sequences. Post-processing used modified VDJtools version 1.2.1 scripts and the tcR R package. For TCRdb, the public reads were processed anew by CATT, and duplicate DNA sequences were folded into one row. TCRdb, rather than the study authors, made the V and J calls. Recorded for this sample are 4,800 or so delta-chain clones; approximately 11% of them occurred a single time. Jointly, the top ten make up more than 45% of the sample.

This entry belongs to a study of DNA immune sequencing with unique molecular identifiers (dated by TCRdb to the early 2020s). About the full investigation: Using immunomagnetic cell separation, gammadelta T cells were enriched from buffy coats, and the genomic DNA of these cells was sequenced. The method was validated on synthetic reference molecules and on blood samples from healthy individuals. An ultrasensitive DNA-based TRD repertoire sequencing method using PCR-introduced unique molecular identifiers was developed and validated in the study. Healthy individuals were used as donors, and sorted peripheral blood gammadelta T cells were profiled from approximately 10 of these donors. For the enriched versus non-enriched comparison, around 94 ng enriched gammadelta T-cell DNA and 0.95 to 1 ug non-enriched PBMC DNA were sequenced. Fluorescence-activated cell sorting was used to enrich gammadelta T cells from PBMC of some 10 healthy individuals.

Overall study results and their limits: The primer-based approach is unable to detect novel TRD sequences that the primers do not target. Variation in TRD repertoire diversity was observed between healthy donors, with several donors found to be highly oligoclonal, in that the top 5 clonotypes exceeded half of productive molecules. Among clonotypes in healthy donors, TRDV2 paired with TRDJ1 was identified as the most common TRD rearrangement.

CDR1 and CDR2, looked up from the germline V gene, are TSWWSYY and QGS. Its CDR3 holds 23 amino acids, cysteine through phenylalanine. Only the CDR3 part of the read is kept: 69 bases, read in frame from the first base. The V end loses 0 bases and the J end loses 0 bases, and a stretch of 32 bases separates them. The sequence derives from a human donor in good health. Material for sequencing was gamma-delta T cells enriched from blood buffy coat, or unenriched PBMCs (not recorded which). Recombination connected TRDV1 to TRDJ1; perhaps TRDD3 is the D gene, with 6 bases matching. The J gene, missing from TCRdb, was assigned here through DNA to germline matching. This receptor carries the CDR3 CALGELVPKGYYRIGDYTDKLIF. The nucleotide sequence is TGTGCTCTTGGGGAACTAGTCCCGAAAGGGTATTATAGGATTGGGGATTACACCGATAAACTCATCTTT.